This TCR beta chain was sequenced for a study of spatial heterogeneity in lung cancer. Study in general: Detected sequences consistently included more beta-chain ones than alpha-chain ones. Each distinct TCR and UMI combination averaged more than ten appearances in raw reads. Regarding the study as a whole: Relative to follow-up, resection was when ubiquitous expanded tumor TCRs appeared more in blood.

This clonotype has a handful of counts. Its antigen is undetermined. V gave up 2 bases and J gave up 6 bases, with 15 bases separating them. CDR1 is SQVTM, CDR2 ANQGSEA, per germline. This CDR3 has 14 amino acids. Described time point: sample taken at primary tumor resection. No cells were sorted before sequencing. The whole RNA sequenced was extracted from tumor, nontumor lung or frozen PBMC. TCR cDNA molecules each had a unique molecular identifier. TCRdb ran MiXCR on the 5' RACE reads and lists one entry per CDR3 protein. In the table there are roughly 79,000 distinct CDR3 sequences, around 12% of which are singletons.

The J gene is TRBJ2-3, the V gene TRBV29-1, with no clear D. Sequencing used PBMCs, obtained at surgery. The clonotype was recovered from a male donor with early-stage non-small cell lung cancer. The CDR3 DNA follows: TGCAGCGTTGAATTCCCCCCGTCGGCGGATACGCAGTATTTT. Translation gives CSVEFPPSADTQYF.